This T cell receptor beta chain was recovered during a study of CD8 T cells in ankylosing spondylitis. Study results and limitations: Clones linked to disease were reported to show significant enrichment in matched ankylosing spondylitis synovial fluid. Characteristic, it appeared, of ankylosing spondylitis blood was a TCR beta motif of roughly 8 highly homologous variants. A subset of motif variants has previously been described in the synovial fluid and blood of reactive arthritis.

MiXCR, applied by TCRdb to the 5' RACE reads, yields one record per CDR3 protein. The data show about 450,000 distinct CDR3 sequences, roughly 26% seen once. As concerns this clonotype: Its specificity is unknown.

Trimming took off 3 bases at V and 0 bases at J, with 6 bases between the two ends. This CDR3 region has 13 residues. The germline CDR1 and CDR2 sequences are SQVTM and ANQGSEA. This chain joins TRBV29-1 and TRBJ1-3, with D uncertain. This clonotype was sampled from a male donor with ankylosing spondylitis. The specimen sequenced was blood, either unsorted or a sorted T cell fraction (not recorded which). CDR3 sequence (DNA): TGCAGCGTTGAGGCCCCCTCTGGAAACACCATATATTTT. Amino acid sequence: CSVEAPSGNTIYF.